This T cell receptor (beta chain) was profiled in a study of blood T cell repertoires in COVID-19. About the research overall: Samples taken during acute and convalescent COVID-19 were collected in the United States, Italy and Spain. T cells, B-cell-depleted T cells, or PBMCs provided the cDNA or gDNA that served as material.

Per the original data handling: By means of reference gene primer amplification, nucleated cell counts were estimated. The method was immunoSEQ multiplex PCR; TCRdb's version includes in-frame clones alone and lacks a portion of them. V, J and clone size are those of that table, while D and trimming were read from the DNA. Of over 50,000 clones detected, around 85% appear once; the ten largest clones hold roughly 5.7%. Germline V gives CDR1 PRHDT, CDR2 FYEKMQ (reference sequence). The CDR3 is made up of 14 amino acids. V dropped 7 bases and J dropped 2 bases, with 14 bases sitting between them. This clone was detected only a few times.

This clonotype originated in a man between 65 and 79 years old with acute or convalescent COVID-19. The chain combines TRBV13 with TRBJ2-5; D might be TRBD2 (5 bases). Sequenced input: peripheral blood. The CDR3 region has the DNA TGTGCCAGCACCAGAATGAGGGTGCAAGAGACCCAGTACTTC. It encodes CASTRMRVQETQYF.